This is a list of T cell receptor beta chains from one sample in a study of blood T cell repertoires in COVID-19. Measured with immunoSEQ multiplex PCR; TCRdb has only the in-frame clones, and not every one. Here the sample spans some 51,000 clones, 65% to 90% being singletons. What was sequenced was peripheral blood. Every receptor here comes from a man aged 55 to 70 with acute or convalescent COVID-19. CDR3s include the opening cysteine and the closing phenylalanine or tryptophan. D genes are given only for firm matches. Clone size, where shown, is once, few, many, or a class for clones that have expanded.

D: -; size: -; J: TRBJ1-1; V: TRBV15; CDR3: CATGSGSRGSEAFF; DNA: TGTGCCACCGGATCTGGATCCAGGGGATCTGAAGCTTTCTTT
D: -; size: -; J: TRBJ2-7; V: TRBV6-2/TRBV6-3; CDR3: CASSYNGDSGFNEQYF; DNA: TGTGCCAGCAGTTACAACGGGGACTCTGGGTTCAACGAGCAGTACTTC
D: TRBD1; size: -; J: TRBJ1-4; V: TRBV5-4; CDR3: CASSPTRTGTNEKLFF; DNA: TGTGCCAGCAGCCCGACTCGGACAGGAACTAATGAAAAACTGTTTTTT
D: TRBD2; size: -; J: TRBJ2-1; V: TRBV7-2; CDR3: CASSRGASGNNEQFF; DNA: TGTGCCAGCAGCCGGGGGGCTAGCGGGAACAATGAGCAGTTCTTC
D: TRBD1; size: -; J: TRBJ1-4; V: TRBV7-2; CDR3: CASSSRGGQGNEKLFF; DNA: TGTGCCAGCAGCTCCCGGGGGGGACAGGGTAATGAAAAACTGTTTTTT
D: TRBD1; size: once; J: TRBJ1-6; V: TRBV9; CDR3: CASSANEGQINSPLHF; DNA: TGTGCCAGCAGTGCAAACGAGGGACAGATTAATTCACCCCTCCACTTT
D: -; size: -; J: TRBJ2-7; V: TRBV28; CDR3: CASSLTPQRPTYEQYF; DNA: TGTGCCAGCAGTTTAACCCCCCAGAGGCCTACCTACGAGCAGTACTTC
D: TRBD2; size: -; J: TRBJ2-1; V: TRBV28; CDR3: CASSREGRDEQFF; DNA: TGTGCCAGCAGCCGGGAGGGCCGGGATGAGCAGTTCTTC
D: TRBD1; size: -; J: TRBJ2-7; V: TRBV4-1; CDR3: CASSPAGTGPYEQYF; DNA: TGCGCCAGCAGCCCGGCCGGGACAGGGCCCTACGAGCAGTACTTC
D: TRBD1; size: -; J: TRBJ1-1; V: TRBV4-1; CDR3: CASSQERTGTEAFF; DNA: TGCGCCAGCAGCCAGGAGCGGACAGGCACTGAAGCTTTCTTT
D: -; size: -; J: TRBJ1-4; V: TRBV6-5; CDR3: CASSYSGFQGGEKLFF; DNA: TGTGCCAGCAGTTACTCGGGCTTTCAGGGAGGTGAAAAACTGTTTTTT
D: TRBD2; size: -; J: TRBJ2-1; V: TRBV7-9; CDR3: CASSYLAGANNEQFF; DNA: TGTGCCAGCAGCTATCTAGCGGGAGCCAACAATGAGCAGTTCTTC
D: -; size: -; J: TRBJ2-2; V: TRBV28; CDR3: CASRRETGELFF; DNA: TGTGCCAGCAGGAGGGAAACCGGGGAGCTGTTTTTT
D: TRBD2; size: -; J: TRBJ2-1; V: TRBV28; CDR3: CASSPPGLADYNEQFF; DNA: TGTGCCAGCAGTCCCCCGGGACTAGCGGATTACAATGAGCAGTTCTTC
D: TRBD1; size: once; J: TRBJ1-4; V: TRBV7-8; CDR3: CASSRTGENEKLFF; DNA: TGTGCCAGCAGCCGGACAGGGGAGAATGAAAAACTGTTTTTT
D: -; size: -; J: TRBJ2-1; V: TRBV5-4; CDR3: CASNEQGAYNEQFF; DNA: TGTGCCAGCAACGAACAGGGCGCCTACAATGAGCAGTTCTTC
D: TRBD1; size: -; J: TRBJ2-2; V: TRBV5-5; CDR3: CASSLAAGGTGELFF; DNA: TGTGCCAGCAGCTTGGCGGCAGGGGGCACCGGGGAGCTGTTTTTT
D: TRBD1; size: -; J: TRBJ1-5; V: TRBV2; CDR3: CASSLDREKPQHF; DNA: TGTGCCAGCAGTCTGGACAGGGAAAAGCCCCAGCATTTT
D: -; size: -; J: TRBJ1-1; V: TRBV6-1; CDR3: CASSEGVLFTEAFF; DNA: TGTGCCAGCAGTGAAGGTGTCCTGTTCACTGAAGCTTTCTTT
D: -; size: -; J: TRBJ1-2; V: TRBV6-1; CDR3: CASTANYGYTF; DNA: TGTGCCAGCACCGCGAACTATGGCTACACCTTC
D: TRBD1; size: -; J: TRBJ1-5; V: TRBV4-1; CDR3: CASSQDGTGGNQPQHF; DNA: TGCGCCAGCAGCCAAGATGGGACAGGGGGGAATCAGCCCCAGCATTTT
D: -; size: -; J: TRBJ2-7; V: TRBV5-3; CDR3: CARSFSMQEAGRFYYEQYF; DNA: TGTGCCAGAAGCTTTTCGATGCAAGAGGCAGGGCGATTCTATTACGAGCAGTACTTC
D: -; size: -; J: TRBJ2-7; V: TRBV2; CDR3: CASRGFIEGEQYF; DNA: TGTGCCAGCAGGGGGTTTATCGAGGGCGAGCAGTACTTC
D: -; size: few; J: TRBJ2-2; V: TRBV9; CDR3: CASSVDRAGTGELFF; DNA: TGTGCCAGCAGCGTAGATAGGGCGGGCACCGGGGAGCTGTTTTTT
D: -; size: -; J: TRBJ2-7; V: TRBV5-6; CDR3: CASSLFGRGNEQYF; DNA: TGTGCCAGCAGCTTGTTTGGCAGGGGAAACGAGCAGTACTTC
D: -; size: once; J: TRBJ2-7; V: TRBV6-1; CDR3: CASSEVVAHYEQYF; DNA: TGTGCCAGCAGTGAAGTGGTAGCCCACTACGAGCAGTACTTC
D: -; size: once; J: TRBJ2-1; V: TRBV7-2; CDR3: CASSFQTREQFF; DNA: TGTGCCAGCAGCTTCCAGACACGAGAGCAGTTCTTC
D: -; size: -; J: TRBJ1-3; V: TRBV28; CDR3: CASSFLMTRTGNTIYF; DNA: TGTGCCAGCAGTTTTTTGATGACTAGGACTGGAAACACCATATATTTT
D: -; size: -; J: TRBJ1-2; V: TRBV2; CDR3: CASSAIDSRYGYTF; DNA: TGTGCCAGCAGCGCTATAGACAGCCGCTATGGCTACACCTTC
D: -; size: -; J: TRBJ1-2; V: TRBV29-1; CDR3: CSVEGGRVNYGYTF; DNA: TGCAGCGTTGAAGGCGGCAGGGTTAACTATGGCTACACCTTC
D: -; size: -; J: TRBJ2-7; V: TRBV9; CDR3: CASSVGSPGLSYEQYF; DNA: TGTGCCAGCAGCGTAGGTTCTCCAGGGCTTTCCTACGAGCAGTACTTC
D: -; size: once; J: TRBJ1-4; V: TRBV4-3; CDR3: CASSQERPRPNEKLFF; DNA: TGCGCCAGCAGCCAAGAGAGGCCGCGCCCCAATGAAAAACTGTTTTTT
D: TRBD2; size: -; J: TRBJ2-1; V: TRBV4-2; CDR3: CASSQSGTSGYNEQFF; DNA: TGTGCCAGCAGCCAATCCGGGACTAGCGGATACAATGAGCAGTTCTTC
D: TRBD1; size: -; J: TRBJ1-5; V: TRBV16; CDR3: CASSPQDRVGYQPQHF; DNA: TGTGCCAGCAGCCCCCAAGACAGGGTGGGCTATCAGCCCCAGCATTTT
D: TRBD1; size: -; J: TRBJ2-5; V: TRBV18; CDR3: CASSPARDRKETQYF; DNA: TGTGCCAGCTCACCAGCCCGGGACAGAAAAGAGACCCAGTACTTC
D: -; size: -; J: TRBJ2-7; V: TRBV20-1; CDR3: CSAIQFYEQYF; DNA: TGCAGTGCTATACAGTTCTACGAGCAGTACTTC
D: TRBD1; size: -; J: TRBJ2-2; V: TRBV27; CDR3: CATRPRGHVTGELFF; DNA: TGTGCCACCCGTCCAAGGGGGCATGTAACCGGGGAGCTGTTTTTT
D: -; size: -; J: TRBJ2-1; V: TRBV5-6; CDR3: CASSFLQTYNEQFF; DNA: TGTGCCAGCAGCTTTTTACAAACATACAATGAGCAGTTCTTC
D: -; size: -; J: TRBJ1-1; V: TRBV7-9; CDR3: CASSPSPMGGKGPNTEAFF; DNA: TGTGCCAGCAGCCCGTCCCCCATGGGGGGGAAGGGTCCTAACACTGAAGCTTTCTTT
D: -; size: -; J: TRBJ2-1; V: TRBV7-2; CDR3: CASSLNLLNEQFF; DNA: TGTGCCAGCAGCTTAAATCTATTAAATGAGCAGTTCTTC
D: -; size: -; J: TRBJ1-2; V: TRBV14; CDR3: CASSRDQSVGYTF; DNA: TGTGCCAGCAGCCGAGATCAGTCCGTAGGCTACACCTTC
D: -; size: -; J: TRBJ2-7; V: TRBV19; CDR3: CASSIVPTGTYEQYF; DNA: TGTGCCAGTAGTATAGTCCCGACAGGCACCTACGAGCAGTACTTC
D: -; size: -; J: TRBJ2-3; V: TRBV3-1/TRBV3-2; CDR3: CASSQGWRPRTDTQYF; DNA: TGTGCCAGCAGCCAGGGTTGGCGGCCACGCACAGATACGCAGTATTTT
D: -; size: -; J: TRBJ2-1; V: TRBV19; CDR3: CASSIFTSSYNEQFF; DNA: TGTGCCAGTAGTATATTCACGAGCTCCTACAATGAGCAGTTCTTC
D: TRBD1; size: -; J: TRBJ1-1; V: TRBV27; CDR3: CASSLTGVEAFF; DNA: TGTGCCAGCAGTCTGACAGGGGTTGAAGCTTTCTTT
D: TRBD2; size: once; J: TRBJ2-1; V: TRBV2; CDR3: CASSDGLAGALSYNEQFF; DNA: TGTGCCAGCAGTGATGGGCTAGCGGGGGCCCTCTCCTACAATGAGCAGTTCTTC
D: -; size: -; J: TRBJ1-5; V: TRBV4-1; CDR3: CASRFYPGNQPQHF; DNA: TGCGCCAGCAGATTTTACCCAGGCAATCAGCCCCAGCATTTT
D: -; size: few; J: TRBJ1-2; V: TRBV21-1; CDR3: CASNGVGGSRYGYTF; DNA: TGTGCCAGCAATGGGGTTGGCGGGTCTCGCTATGGCTACACCTTC
D: -; size: once; J: TRBJ1-3; V: TRBV5-4; CDR3: CASSLADRSSGNTIYF; DNA: TGTGCCAGCAGCTTGGCGGACAGATCCTCTGGAAACACCATATATTTT
D: -; size: -; J: TRBJ2-1; V: TRBV15; CDR3: CATSREGYTAYNEQFF; DNA: TGTGCCACCAGCAGAGAGGGCTATACTGCCTACAATGAGCAGTTCTTC
D: -; size: -; J: TRBJ2-2; V: TRBV7-6; CDR3: CASSPLTGELFF; DNA: TGTGCCAGCAGCCCCCTTACCGGGGAGCTGTTTTTT
D: -; size: -; J: TRBJ1-1; V: TRBV28; CDR3: CASSSETAMNTEAFF; DNA: TGTGCCAGCAGTTCGGAGACAGCGATGAACACTGAAGCTTTCTTT
D: -; size: -; J: TRBJ1-4; V: TRBV3-1/TRBV3-2; CDR3: CASSQGLETSGYEKLFF; DNA: TGTGCCAGCAGCCAAGGCTTAGAGACGTCAGGATATGAAAAACTGTTTTTT